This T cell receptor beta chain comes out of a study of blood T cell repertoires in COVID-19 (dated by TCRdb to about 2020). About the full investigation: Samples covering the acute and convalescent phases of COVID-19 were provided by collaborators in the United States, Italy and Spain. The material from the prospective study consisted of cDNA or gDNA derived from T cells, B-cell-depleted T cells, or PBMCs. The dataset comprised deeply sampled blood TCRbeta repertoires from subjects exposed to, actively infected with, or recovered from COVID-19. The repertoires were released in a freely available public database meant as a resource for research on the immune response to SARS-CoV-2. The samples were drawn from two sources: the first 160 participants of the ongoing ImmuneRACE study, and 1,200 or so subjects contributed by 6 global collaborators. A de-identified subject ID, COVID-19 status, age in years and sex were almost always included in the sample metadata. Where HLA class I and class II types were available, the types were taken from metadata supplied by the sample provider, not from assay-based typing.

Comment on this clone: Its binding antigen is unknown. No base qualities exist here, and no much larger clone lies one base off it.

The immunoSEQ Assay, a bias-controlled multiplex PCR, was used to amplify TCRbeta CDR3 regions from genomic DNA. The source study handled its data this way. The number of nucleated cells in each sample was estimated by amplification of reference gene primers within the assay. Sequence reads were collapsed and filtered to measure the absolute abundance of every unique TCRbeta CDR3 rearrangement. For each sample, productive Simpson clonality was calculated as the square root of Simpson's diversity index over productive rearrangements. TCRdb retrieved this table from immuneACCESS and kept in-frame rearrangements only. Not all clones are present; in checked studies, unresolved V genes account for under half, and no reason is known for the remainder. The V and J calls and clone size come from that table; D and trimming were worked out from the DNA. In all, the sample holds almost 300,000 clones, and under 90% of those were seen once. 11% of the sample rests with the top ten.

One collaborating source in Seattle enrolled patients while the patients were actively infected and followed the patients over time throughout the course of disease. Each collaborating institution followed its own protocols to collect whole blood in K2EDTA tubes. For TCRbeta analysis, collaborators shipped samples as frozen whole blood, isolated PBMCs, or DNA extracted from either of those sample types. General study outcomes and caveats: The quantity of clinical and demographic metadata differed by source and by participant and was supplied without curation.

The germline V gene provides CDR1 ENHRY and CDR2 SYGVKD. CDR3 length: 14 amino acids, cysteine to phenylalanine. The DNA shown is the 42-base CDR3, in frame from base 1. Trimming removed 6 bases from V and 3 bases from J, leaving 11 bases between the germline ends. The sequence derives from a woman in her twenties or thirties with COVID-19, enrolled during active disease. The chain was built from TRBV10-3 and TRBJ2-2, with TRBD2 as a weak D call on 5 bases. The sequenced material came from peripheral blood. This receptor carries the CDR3 CAISGRGDTGELFF. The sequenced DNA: TGTGCCATCAGCGGTCGGGGAGACACCGGGGAGCTGTTTTTT.